This T cell receptor (beta chain) was profiled in a study of T cells after yellow fever vaccination. The V gene lost 3 bases and the J gene lost 1 base, with 16 bases spanning the gap. Per germline, CDR1 SGHRS and CDR2 YFSETQ. The CDR3 has 16 residues. Study results and limitations: Researchers noted that a small share of clonotypes showed up in both CD4 and CD8 compartments. Contamination by abundant bulk-population clonotypes could be present in FACS-sorted repertoires.

Generation of TCR cDNA used 5'RACE template switching (which added a universal primer site and UMIs). TCRdb independently ran MiXCR on the 5' RACE reads; one entry per CDR3 protein. Of 450,000 to 550,000 distinct CDR3 sequences in the sample, approximately 21% are singletons; the top ten hold about 13%. To note about this clonotype: Its antigen remains unknown.

The chain joins TRBV5-1 to TRBJ2-5; D is ambiguous. This receptor was taken from a man aged 30 to 45 who received the YFV17D yellow fever vaccine. This material consisted of PBMCs, taken 15 days after the yellow fever booster vaccination. DNA for the CDR3: TGCGCCAGCAGCTGGACGGACCCACCAAGCCAAGAGACCCAGTACTTC. This encodes CASSWTDPPSQETQYF.